This T cell receptor (beta chain) was retrieved from a study of blood T cells in healthy people across ages. A sample-barcoded 5' primer and a J-beta primer mix were used in a second PCR of roughly 7 to 11 cycles. Every molecule of cDNA carried a tag from a template-switch adaptor with 12 random nucleotides. TCRdb re-called the 5' RACE reads through MiXCR, storing one row per CDR3 protein. Here the sample spans about 800,000 distinct CDR3 sequences, less than 60% being singletons. There are 13 residues in the CDR3. V lost 2 bases and J lost 7; bases outside the gene matches: 2. Germline V CDR1 and CDR2: DFQATT, SNEGSKA (reference sequence). Study findings and constraints: Fewer expanded clones and more diversity marked long-lived versus aged donors. Age advanced and TCR beta diversity per million T cells fell, roughly linearly.

About this clonotype itself: Antigen unknown.

This chain uses TRBV20-1 with TRBJ2-3; 11 bases are a match to TRBD2. The sample consisted of blood. This clonotype was obtained from a man older than 75 in good health. Here the CDR3 reads CSARLAGGYTQYF. In nucleotides, the CDR3 is TGCAGTGCTAGACTAGCGGGAGGCTATACGCAGTATTTT.